A single sample gave rise to the 14 T cell receptor beta chains below, sequenced in a study of T cells in Graves' hyperthyroidism and ophthalmopathy. Amplification yielded TCR beta CDR3 regions, with RNA transcripts as the source. First-round RT-PCR of the TCR CDR3 relied on the HTBI primer set. TCRdb reprocessed the multiplex PCR reads with MiXCR, giving one entry per CDR3 protein. Here the sample spans 200,000 to 250,000 distinct CDR3 sequences, around 26% being singletons. What was sequenced was blood. The receptors were gathered from a middle-aged woman with Graves' ophthalmopathy.

This clonotype was recorded many times. The gene calls are TRBV5-1 and TRBJ2-5; D uncertain. CDR3 length: 16 amino acids. The V gene lost 0 bases and the J gene lost 2 bases, with 14 bases spanning the gap. In germline, CDR1 is SGHRS, CDR2 YFSETQ. CDR3 nucleotide sequence: TGCGCCAGCAGCTTGGAGACATTTCTAAAACAAGAGACCCAGTACTTC. It encodes CASSLETFLKQETQYF.

This clonotype was counted ten times or more. The V gene is TRBV12-3 or TRBV12-4, the J gene TRBJ2-7; D is perhaps TRBD2 (7 bases). CDR3 length: 15 amino acids. V gave up 1 base and J gave up 5 bases, with 15 bases separating them. The DNA of the CDR3 is TGTGCCAGCAGTTTAGTGCGGGGGCGCATCCACGAGCAGTACTTC. It yields the protein CASSLVRGRIHEQYF.

This chain links TRBV2 with TRBJ2-7; D is ambiguous. With 8 bases removed from V and 7 bases from J, the gap between germline ends came to 27 bases. CDR1 SNHLY and CDR2 FYNNEI come from the germline V gene. CDR3 length equals 16 residues. The chain's CDR3 is CASRYSEQAFYVEQYF. The CDR3 nucleotides read TGTGCCAGCCGTTATAGTGAGCAGGCCTTCTATGTTGAGCAGTACTTC.

Notes on this clonotype: This could be a read error, since a much larger clone is one nucleotide away. The chain joins TRBV7-9 to TRBJ1-1; D remains ambiguous. This CDR3 is 13 amino acids long. Germline V lookup: CDR1 SEHNR, CDR2 FQNEAQ (reference sequence). The CDR3 is CTSSLGLPREAFF. As DNA, the CDR3 is TGTACCAGCAGCTTAGGTCTTCCGAGAGAAGCTTTCTTT.

This clonotype was recorded at least ten times. The chain couples TRBV14 to TRBJ1-2; D remains ambiguous. V was trimmed by 4 bases and J by 7 bases, leaving 16 bases between them. The CDR3 is 14 amino acids. Germline CDR1 reads SGHDN; CDR2 reads FVKESK. The CDR3 is CASSPLTGLSGYTF. DNA for the CDR3: TGTGCCAGCAGCCCACTGACGGGCTTGAGTGGCTACACCTTC.

This clonotype has a count of ten or more. The rearrangement joins TRBV5-1 to TRBJ2-7, with 9 bases lining up with TRBD2. Germline V gene lookup returns CDR1 SGHRS and CDR2 YFSETQ. With V trimmed by 0 bases and J by 0 bases, 7 bases remained unmatched. The CDR3 is 17 residues long. This CDR3 is CASSLGLGSGSSYEQYF. Written as DNA, the CDR3 is TGCGCCAGCAGCTTGGGTCTTGGTAGCGGGAGCTCCTACGAGCAGTACTTC.

The V gene is TRBV6-5, the J gene TRBJ2-5, with 11 bases fitting TRBD2. Trimming at V came to 4 bases and at J to 5 bases, leaving 12 bases not matched to a gene. CDR1 and CDR2 from the germline V gene are MNHEY and SVGAGI. The CDR3 totals 17 residues. The CDR3 reads CASSCPVTSGMVETQYF. In nucleotides, the CDR3 is TGTGCCAGCAGTTGCCCGGTGACTAGCGGGATGGTGGAGACCCAGTACTTC.

This clonotype was observed many times. This chain links TRBV6-5 with TRBJ1-2, with D possibly matching TRBD1 (6 bases). The germline V gene encodes CDR1 MNHEY and CDR2 SVGAGI. Trimming stripped 0 bases from V and 3 bases from J, with 11 bases between. The CDR3 length is 15 residues. CDR3 residues: CASSYSRDKYYGYTF. The CDR3 bases are TGTGCCAGCAGTTACTCCCGGGACAAGTACTATGGCTACACCTTC.

The rearrangement links TRBV27 to TRBJ2-5, with D possibly matching TRBD2 (5 bases). Trimming shortened V by 3 bases and J by 4 bases, and 12 bases separated the two germline ends. The CDR3 covers 14 residues. Germline V gene sequence: CDR1 MNHEY, CDR2 SMNVEV (reference sequence). CDR3 sequence: CASSLLGAIETQYF. As DNA, the CDR3 is TGTGCCAGCAGTTTGTTGGGAGCCATAGAGACCCAGTACTTC.

This clonotype has at least ten counts. V usage is TRBV3-1 and J usage is TRBJ2-7; 9 bases are a match to TRBD1. CDR1 is LGHDT and CDR2 is YNNKEL in the germline V gene (reference sequence). V lost 4 bases and J lost 3; bases outside the gene matches: 4. The CDR3 runs 14 residues. DNA of the CDR3: TGTGCCAGCAGCCGGTGGGACAGGGACTACGAGCAGTACTTC. As protein: CASSRWDRDYEQYF.

At least ten counts were recorded for this clonotype. The genes are TRBV4-1 and TRBJ1-2; perhaps TRBD1 as D (5 bases). With 2 bases removed from V and 4 bases from J, the gap between germline ends came to 11 bases. Looked up from germline, CDR1 is MGHRA and CDR2 is YSYEKL. The CDR3 has 14 residues. The CDR3 sequence is CASSQPGTTYGYTF. Written as DNA, the CDR3 is TGCGCCAGCAGCCAACCCGGGACGACCTATGGCTACACCTTC.

This clonotype was recorded many times. The gene calls are TRBV28 and TRBJ2-7, with D perhaps matching TRBD1 (5 bases). The CDR3 contains 13 residues. Germline values: CDR1 MDHEN, CDR2 SYDVKM. Trimming took 6 bases from V and 2 from J, leaving 11 bases between them. The CDR3 loop reads CASRVDTTYEQYF. Written as DNA, the CDR3 is TGTGCCAGCAGGGTGGACACCACCTACGAGCAGTACTTC.

Comment on this clonotype: The junction departs from the called germline gene at one end, perhaps through a read error. The gene calls are TRBV12-3 or TRBV12-4 and TRBJ1-2, with D uncertain. CDR3 length: 13 residues. DNA of the CDR3: TGTGCCAGCAGTTCGCTGCCTAACTATGGCTACATCTTC. Translation: CASSSLPNYGYIF.

Remarks on this clonotype: A junction boundary mismatches the germline segment, possibly from a read error. The gene calls are TRBV28 and TRBJ1-1; D call uncertain. CDR3 length equals 12 residues. CDR1 MDHEN and CDR2 SYDVKM come from the germline V gene. CDR3 residues: CPSSLWNTEALF. For the CDR3, the DNA is TGTCCCAGCAGTTTGTGGAACACTGAAGCTCTCTTT.